Sequencing of this T cell receptor beta chain was carried out in a study of beta chain features in type 1 diabetes. Every isolated RNA sample was fully reverse transcribed, so sequencing captured expressed TCRB transcripts. The repertoire was sequenced with immunoSEQ multiplex PCR; TCRdb's copy has only in-frame clones and lacks some. The sample lists about 640,000 clones; 9.5% to 15% were seen once. Study findings and constraints: Cells with high TCR expression could be over-represented by cDNA sequencing. All four CD4+ subsets from Type 1 diabetes patients carried moderately but significantly shorter TCRB CDR3s.

Trimming cost V 8 bases and J 8 bases, with 12 bases left between them. The CDR3 has 11 residues. Germline CDR1 reads MNHEY; CDR2 reads SMNVEV (reference sequence). Remarks on this clone: Its antigen is not identified.

Blood was collected once per donor into heparin, averaging about 116 mL. This rearrangement joins TRBV27 to TRBJ1-2, with D uncertain. This receptor was obtained from a man aged 30 to 45 with type 1 diabetes. The sequencing sample was made of naive CD4+ T cells from blood. CDR3 coding DNA: TGTGCCAGCGGGAGGGCAGGAGGCTACACCTTC. Encoded protein: CASGRAGGYTF.